The 25 T cell receptor beta chains listed next were all sequenced from one sample in a study of blood T cell repertoires in COVID-19. Measured with immunoSEQ multiplex PCR; TCRdb has only the in-frame clones, and not every one. The data hold roughly 160,000 clones, with more than 80% observed a single time. The sample was PBMCs or T cells enriched from blood (not recorded which). The receptors shown here come from a man between 50 and 59 years old who had recovered from COVID-19.

This clone is a singleton in its sample. The chain has TRBV30 and TRBJ2-7, with TRBD2 matching over 9 bases. Germline-derived CDR1 and CDR2 are GTSNPN and SVGIG (reference sequence). The V segment lost 8 bases and the J segment 5 bases; nucleotides outside the gene matches: 10. The CDR3 has 13 amino acids. The CDR3 here is CAGTGGGAHEQYF. For the CDR3, the DNA is TGTGCCGGTACTGGCGGGGGGGCCCACGAGCAGTACTTC. The full variable domain, its missing parts supplied by reference TRBV30 and TRBJ2-7, is SQTIHQWPATLVQPVGSPLSLECTVEGTSNPNLYWYRQAAGRGLQLLFYSVGIGQISSEVPQNLSASRPQDRQFILSSKKLLLSDSGFYLCAGTGGGAHEQYFGPGTRLTVT.

This clone was counted a few times. The chain combines TRBV18 with TRBJ1-2; D gene ambiguous. The germline V and J ends were trimmed by 2 bases and 6 bases, with 10 bases remaining between them. The CDR3 totals 13 residues. The germline gives CDR1 KGHSH, CDR2 LQKENI. The CDR3 reads CASSPTEVDGYTF. CDR3 nucleotides: TGTGCCAGCTCACCAACTGAGGTGGATGGCTACACCTTC.

The J gene is TRBJ2-6, the V gene TRBV5-1; weak D call: TRBD2 (6 bases). The V end was cut by 0 bases, the J end by 0 bases, with 16 bases between. This CDR3 comprises 19 residues. Germline V gene sequence: CDR1 SGHRS, CDR2 YFSETQ. The CDR3 region is CASSLAWGTGSSGANVLTF. For the CDR3, the DNA is TGCGCCAGCAGCTTGGCCTGGGGGACTGGTAGCTCTGGGGCCAACGTCCTGACTTTC. Full variable domain (remainder filled in from reference TRBV5-1 and TRBJ2-6): KAGVTQTPRYLIKTRGQQVTLSCSPISGHRSVSWYQQTPGQGLQFLFEYFSETQRNKGNFPGRFSGRQFSNSRSEMNVSTLELGDSALYLCASSLAWGTGSSGANVLTFGAGSRLTVL.

The chain links TRBV9 to TRBJ2-3; perhaps TRBD2 as D (7 bases). V lost 3 bases and J 2 bases, leaving 16 bases between the germline ends. The CDR3 is 16 residues long. Per germline, CDR1 SGDLS and CDR2 YYNGEE. The CDR3: CASSAPGAGATDTQYF. The CDR3 nucleotides read TGTGCCAGCAGCGCCCCAGGGGCGGGGGCCACAGATACGCAGTATTTT.

This clone was counted a few times. This chain joins TRBV2 and TRBJ2-7; 7 bases match TRBD2. With V trimmed by 8 bases and J by 4 bases, 8 bases remained unmatched. Germline CDR1 reads SNHLY; CDR2 reads FYNNEI. The CDR3 is made up of 13 amino acids. DNA for the CDR3: TGTGCCAGCGACCGGGACTATCAGTACGAGCAGTACTTC. It translates to CASDRDYQYEQYF.

The chain employs TRBV5-1 and TRBJ2-5; 8 bases agree with TRBD1. The germline V gene encodes CDR1 SGHRS and CDR2 YFSETQ. CDR3 length: 16 amino acids. V trimming: 0 bases; J trimming: 3 bases; junction bases outside the gene matches: 7. The CDR3 loop is CASSLGGTGVEETQYF. The CDR3 nucleotides read TGCGCCAGCAGCTTGGGTGGGACAGGCGTTGAAGAGACCCAGTACTTC.

The CDR3 region is CASSSRQGSPLHF. In nucleotides, the CDR3 is TGTGCCAGCAGCTCCCGACAGGGTTCACCCCTCCACTTT. V usage is TRBV7-2 and J usage is TRBJ1-6; 7 bases are shared with TRBD1. CDR1 and CDR2 from the germline V gene are SGHTA and FQGNSA. There are 13 residues in the CDR3. V trimming: 4 bases; J trimming: 9 bases; junction bases outside the gene matches: 3.

V usage is TRBV28 and J usage is TRBJ2-7; TRBD1 matches 9 bases. After removal of 7 bases from V and 8 bases from J, the junction contained 9 bases not matched to a gene. The CDR3 runs 13 residues. CDR1 and CDR2 (germline): MDHEN, SYDVKM. CDR3 DNA sequence: TGTGCCAGCATCGGGACAGGGCCTTACCAGCAGTACTTC. This sequence encodes CASIGTGPYQQYF.

The chain couples TRBV7-9 to TRBJ1-2; 9 positions match TRBD1. This CDR3 is built from 15 residues. Germline CDR1 SEHNR, CDR2 FQNEAQ (reference sequence). J gave up 8 bases and V 5 bases, and 12 bases lay outside the gene matches. The CDR3 here is CASSPEGQGHGGYTF. Written as DNA, the CDR3 is TGTGCCAGCAGCCCAGAGGGACAGGGCCACGGCGGCTACACCTTC.

This clone was observed a single time. The J gene is TRBJ2-7, the V gene TRBV12-3 or TRBV12-4; TRBD2 is a possible D gene (5 bases). V was pared by 3 bases and J by 6 bases, with 12 bases between. This CDR3 contains 13 residues. CDR3 region: CASSFRGSGEQYF. The CDR3 coding sequence is TGTGCCAGCAGTTTTCGGGGTAGTGGCGAGCAGTACTTC.

The V and J genes are TRBV6-4 and TRBJ1-2; D call uncertain. CDR3 length: 13 amino acids. Germline V gene sequence: CDR1 MRHNA, CDR2 SNTAGT. V lost 2 bases to trimming and J lost 6 bases, with 10 bases between them. The CDR3 reads CASSDPRGNGYTF. CDR3 DNA: TGTGCCAGCAGTGACCCCCGGGGAAATGGCTACACCTTC.

The chain combines TRBV5-6 with TRBJ1-2; maybe TRBD1 (5 bases). Per the germline V gene, CDR1 is SGHDT and CDR2 is YYEEEE. This CDR3 is built from 15 residues. The V and J ends lost 4 bases and 5 bases respectively, with 18 bases between them. Written as DNA, the CDR3 is TGTGCCAGCAGCCCATCAAGGGGAGGCAAATATGGCTACACCTTC. The encoded protein is CASSPSRGGKYGYTF.

The chain combines TRBV2 with TRBJ1-1; tentative D call: TRBD1 (6 bases). Germline V lookup: CDR1 SNHLY, CDR2 FYNNEI. Deletions cut 5 bases from V and 4 bases from J, with 11 bases between. The CDR3 is 13 amino acids. CDR3 coding DNA: TGTGCCAGCAGTTATACAGGGTTCACTGAAGCTTTCTTT. Translating it yields CASSYTGFTEAFF.

Remarks on this clone: The identical CDR3 is also encoded by other nucleotide sequences in the sample. The V call is TRBV7-9, the J call TRBJ1-1; no definite D call. The CDR3 loop spans 13 amino acids. The V and J ends lost 6 bases and 4 bases respectively, with 12 bases between them. Germline lookup yields CDR1 SEHNR and CDR2 FQNEAQ (reference sequence). The CDR3 spells CASSLGGGTEAFF. The CDR3 DNA follows: TGTGCCAGCAGTCTAGGTGGTGGCACTGAAGCTTTCTTT.

V and J are TRBV25-1 and TRBJ2-1; maybe TRBD1 (5 bases). CDR3 size: 12 residues. Germline V gene data show CDR1 as MGHDK and CDR2 as SYGVNS. V was pared by 2 bases and J by 12 bases, with 11 bases between. CDR3 sequence reads: CASSEVGQGQFF. The CDR3 coding sequence is TGTGCCAGCAGTGAAGTAGGGCAGGGGCAGTTCTTC.

This clone was seen once. This chain joins TRBV9 and TRBJ2-4; 11 bases map to TRBD1. CDR1 is SGDLS, CDR2 YYNGEE, per germline. This CDR3 region has 16 residues. With V trimmed by 3 bases and J by 1 base, 3 bases remained unmatched. CDR3: CASSEGQGVAKNIQYF. The CDR3 DNA follows: TGTGCCAGCAGCGAGGGACAGGGGGTTGCCAAAAACATTCAGTACTTC.

V usage is TRBV5-1 and J usage is TRBJ2-1, with 8 bases matching TRBD2. Germline CDR1 is SGHRS and CDR2 is YFSETQ. Trimming took 0 bases from V and 9 from J; bases not matched to a gene: 2. The CDR3 is 13 amino acids. CDR3 bases: TGCGCCAGCAGCTTGGCCCGGGAGGGTGAGCAGTTCTTC. Its translation is CASSLAREGEQFF.

The J gene is TRBJ1-2, the V gene TRBV7-3; D gene unclear. Trimming took 5 bases from V and 0 from J, leaving 16 bases between them. The CDR3 sequence is 16 residues long. Germline CDR1 SGHTA, CDR2 FQGTGA. The CDR3 sequence is CASSERGGSANYGYTF. CDR3 nucleotide sequence: TGTGCCAGCAGCGAGCGAGGCGGTTCAGCTAACTATGGCTACACCTTC.

This chain joins TRBV19 and TRBJ2-2; TRBD2 might be the D (5 bases). CDR1 and CDR2 from the germline V gene are LNHDA and SQIVND (reference sequence). The length of the CDR3 is 14 residues. V lost 2 bases and J lost 4, with 8 bases in between. The CDR3 here is CASSIMDSTGELFF. For the CDR3, the DNA is TGTGCCAGTAGTATAATGGACTCCACCGGGGAGCTGTTTTTT.

The gene calls are TRBV7-8 and TRBJ2-2; 7 positions match TRBD1. The V segment lost 5 bases and the J segment 9 bases; nucleotides outside the gene matches: 3. The CDR3 contains 12 residues. Germline CDR1 is SGHVS and CDR2 is FQNEAQ. The chain's CDR3 is CASSPRGRELFF. CDR3 bases: TGTGCCAGCAGCCCCAGGGGGAGGGAGCTGTTTTTT.

This clone showed up just a few times. This chain joins TRBV12-3 or TRBV12-4 and TRBJ1-2, with D possibly matching TRBD1 (5 bases). The V end was cut by 2 bases, the J end by 4 bases, with 8 bases between. The CDR3 consists of 13 residues. Written as DNA, the CDR3 is TGTGCCAGCAGTTTATCCGGGGGCTATGGCTACACCTTC. This translates into CASSLSGGYGYTF.

The chain carries TRBV6-5 and TRBJ1-3; 7 bases align to TRBD1. The CDR3 is made up of 15 amino acids. The V gene's germline CDR1 is MNHEY and CDR2 SVGAGI. V shed 5 bases, J shed 0 bases, and the junction held 4 bases outside the gene matches. This CDR3 reads CASSPGQYSGNTIYF. In nucleotides, the CDR3 is TGTGCCAGCAGTCCGGGACAGTACTCTGGAAACACCATATATTTT.

The chain uses TRBV28 and TRBJ2-3; 7 nucleotides agree with TRBD2. J was trimmed by 4 bases and V by 6 bases; bases with no gene match: 7. Looked up from germline, CDR1 is MDHEN and CDR2 is SYDVKM. The length of the CDR3 is 14 residues. The CDR3 here is CASSRGGSSDTQYF. As DNA, the CDR3 is TGTGCCAGCAGCCGAGGCGGGAGCTCAGATACGCAGTATTTT.

The chain recombines TRBV4-1 with TRBJ1-2; 8 bases align to TRBD1. The CDR3 sequence is 14 residues long. Germline CDR1 reads MGHRA; CDR2 reads YSYEKL. V lost 7 bases to trimming and J lost 2 bases; unmatched junction nucleotides: 6. The CDR3 bases are TGCGCCAGCAACATGGCAGGGGGCAACTATGGCTACACCTTC. This translates into CASNMAGGNYGYTF.

The chain links TRBV2 to TRBJ2-7; D might be TRBD2 (7 bases). This CDR3 has 12 amino acids. Per germline, CDR1 SNHLY and CDR2 FYNNEI. V shed 8 bases and J shed 2 bases, with 10 bases lying between them. CDR3 in amino acids: CASGGAPYEQYF. CDR3 DNA sequence: TGTGCCAGCGGGGGGGCGCCCTACGAGCAGTACTTC.